The 19 T cell receptor beta chains below come from one sample, sequenced in a study of control samples from healthy donors and cancer patients. Libraries were prepared by immunoSEQ multiplex PCR; TCRdb keeps only in-frame clonotypes and omits some of them. This table has around 140,000 clones, 92% appearing once. Sample: blood. All receptors derive from a woman aged 50 to 60 in good health.

The rearrangement uses TRBV5-6 and TRBJ2-2; D is possibly TRBD1 or TRBD2 (5 bases each). The CDR3 is 13 residues long. V was shortened by 4 bases and J by 15 bases, with 19 bases between the two germline ends. The germline V gene encodes CDR1 SGHDT and CDR2 YYEEEE. The CDR3, as DNA: TGTGCCAGCAGCGGCATAGGGACCTCCTGGGTGTTTTTT. This gives the protein CASSGIGTSWVFF. The full variable domain, completed using reference TRBV5-6 and TRBJ2-2, is DAGVTQSPTHLIKTRGQQVTLRCSPKSGHDTVSWYQQALGQGPQFIFQYYEEEERQRGNFPDRFSGHQFPNYSSELNVNALLLGDSALYLCASSGIGTSWVFFGEGSRLTVL.

J is TRBJ1-2 and V is TRBV19, with D perhaps matching TRBD1 (6 bases). CDR1 is LNHDA, CDR2 SQIVND, per germline (reference sequence). Trimming removed 5 bases at V and 6 bases at J, with 22 bases between. CDR3 length equals 16 residues. CDR3 sequence (DNA): TGTGCCAGTAGTCTTAAGACAGGTGCCCTTGGAAATGGCTACACCTTC. Amino acid sequence: CASSLKTGALGNGYTF. Filled out from reference TRBV19 and TRBJ1-2, the complete variable domain reads DGGITQSPKYLFRKEGQNVTLSCEQNLNHDAMYWYRQDPGQGLRLIYYSQIVNDFQKGDIAEGYSVSREKKESFPLTVTSAQKNPTAFYLCASSLKTGALGNGYTFGSGTRLTVV.

The V and J genes are TRBV7-2 and TRBJ1-4; no definite D call. The V gene lost 4 bases and the J gene lost 5 bases, with 20 bases spanning the gap. Looked up from germline, CDR1 is SGHTA and CDR2 is FQGNSA. This CDR3 is built from 17 residues. This CDR3 is CASSSGPSLRSNEKLFF. The CDR3 DNA is TGTGCCAGCAGCTCCGGGCCAAGCCTGCGCTCGAATGAAAAACTGTTTTTT.

V is TRBV10-3 and J is TRBJ1-2; 11 bases are shared with TRBD1. The CDR3 extends over 15 amino acids. Per germline, CDR1 ENHRY and CDR2 SYGVKD. V lost 2 bases to trimming and J lost 5 bases; unmatched junction nucleotides: 4. DNA of the CDR3: TGTGCCATCAGTGAGGCCGGGACAGGGGGTTATGGCTACACCTTC. Its translation is CAISEAGTGGYGYTF.

This chain uses TRBV12-5 with TRBJ2-5; 7 bases agree with TRBD1. Germline V gene lookup returns CDR1 LGHNT and CDR2 FRNRAP. CDR3 length: 15 amino acids. The V segment lost 8 bases and the J segment 4 bases; nucleotides outside the gene matches: 13. CDR3 sequence (DNA): TGTGCTAGTACCCCGGGACAGTTGGTCGGAGAGACCCAGTACTTC. It encodes CASTPGQLVGETQYF.

This chain links TRBV28 with TRBJ2-2; perhaps TRBD2 as D (6 bases). The CDR3 extends over 15 amino acids. Germline-derived CDR1 and CDR2 are MDHEN and SYDVKM. Trimming removed 5 bases at V and 9 bases at J, with 19 bases between. The CDR3 region is CASSITQGGDRELFF. CDR3 DNA: TGTGCCAGCAGTATAACTCAGGGAGGAGACCGGGAGCTGTTTTTT.

This chain joins TRBV30 and TRBJ1-6; perhaps TRBD1 as D (5 bases). The germline gives CDR1 GTSNPN, CDR2 SVGIG (reference sequence). V dropped 3 bases and J dropped 0 bases, with 12 bases sitting between them. This CDR3 region has 16 residues. The CDR3, as DNA: TGTGCCTGGAGCTACGCGGGGGGCTCCTATAATTCACCCCTCCACTTT. It encodes CAWSYAGGSYNSPLHF.

CDR3: CASSSDSDSNQPQHF. DNA for the CDR3: TGTGCCAGTAGCTCGGACAGTGATAGCAATCAGCCCCAGCATTTT. The rearrangement links TRBV19 to TRBJ1-5; D is perhaps TRBD1 (6 bases). The germline V gene has CDR1 LNHDA and CDR2 SQIVND (reference sequence). V was shortened by 6 bases and J by 0 bases, with 12 bases between the two germline ends. This CDR3 spans 15 amino acids. Variable domain in full (rest from reference TRBV19 and TRBJ1-5): DGGITQSPKYLFRKEGQNVTLSCEQNLNHDAMYWYRQDPGQGLRLIYYSQIVNDFQKGDIAEGYSVSREKKESFPLTVTSAQKNPTAFYLCASSSDSDSNQPQHFGDGTRLSIL.

Turning to this clone: A junction boundary mismatches the germline segment, possibly from a read error. V gene TRBV7-7 combines with J gene TRBJ2-3, with 7 bases identical to TRBD2. The CDR3 extends over 15 amino acids. Germline V gene lookup returns CDR1 SSHAT and CDR2 FNYEAQ (reference sequence). The CDR3 nucleotides read TGTGCTAGCAGCTCGGTGGGAGGGCCAGCAGATACGCAGTATTTT. Amino acids: CASSSVGGPADTQYF.

The chain is built from TRBV3-1 (or the pseudogene TRBV3-2) and TRBJ2-3; D call uncertain. CDR1 LGHDT and CDR2 YNNKEL come from the germline V gene (reference sequence). The CDR3 length is 13 residues. Trimming removed 1 base at V and 8 bases at J, with 10 bases between. CDR3 coding DNA: TGTGCCAGCAGCCAAGTTGAGTCAGGTACGCAGTATTTT. Translating it yields CASSQVESGTQYF.

In its sample, this clone was seen once. The chain carries TRBV15 and TRBJ2-1; weak D call: TRBD2 (7 bases). Germline CDR1 reads LNHNV; CDR2 reads YYDKDF (reference sequence). Trimming cost V 5 bases and J 6 bases, with 14 bases left between them. This CDR3 comprises 14 residues. This CDR3 is CATSGRGTSNEQFF. For the CDR3, the DNA is TGTGCCACCAGCGGGAGGGGGACCTCCAATGAGCAGTTCTTC.

The chain employs TRBV28 and TRBJ1-1; D uncertain. V gave up 5 bases and J gave up 6 bases, with 7 bases separating them. This CDR3 has 11 amino acids. Germline lookup yields CDR1 MDHEN and CDR2 SYDVKM. The CDR3 here is CASSKLAEAFF. The CDR3, as DNA: TGTGCCAGCAGTAAGCTGGCTGAAGCTTTCTTT.

The CDR3 here is CATSEETGYEQYF. As DNA, the CDR3 is TGTGCCACCAGTGAGGAGACCGGGTACGAGCAGTACTTC. V gene TRBV24-1 combines with J gene TRBJ2-7; D is ambiguous. Trimming removed 4 bases from V and 4 bases from J, with 10 bases in between. Germline assignment: CDR1 KGHDR and CDR2 SFDVKD. This CDR3 is 13 amino acids long.

The chain couples TRBV5-6 to TRBJ1-2; no firm D call. From germline, CDR1 is SGHDT and CDR2 YYEEEE. V dropped 5 bases and J dropped 9 bases, with 14 bases sitting between them. CDR3 length: 12 amino acids. The CDR3 sequence: CASSRDLKSYTF. DNA of the CDR3: TGTGCCAGCAGTCGGGATCTGAAGAGCTACACCTTC.

The rearrangement joins TRBV15 to TRBJ2-3, with 12 bases matching TRBD2. Germline CDR1 and CDR2: LNHNV and YYDKDF (reference sequence). V gave up 6 bases and J gave up 6 bases; unmatched junction bases: 4. The CDR3 covers 14 residues. CDR3 in amino acids: CATRLAGGLDTQYF. The DNA for the CDR3 is TGTGCCACCAGACTAGCGGGGGGACTGGATACGCAGTATTTT. Full variable domain (remainder filled in from reference TRBV15 and TRBJ2-3): DAMVIQNPRYQVTQFGKPVTLSCSQTLNHNVMYWYQQKSSQAPKLLFHYYDKDFNNEADTPDNFQSRRPNTSFCFLDIRSPGLGDTAMYLCATRLAGGLDTQYFGPGTRLTVL.

The chain carries TRBV27 and TRBJ1-2, with a possible D match to TRBD1 (5 bases). Per germline, CDR1 MNHEY and CDR2 SMNVEV (reference sequence). The CDR3 is 14 amino acids. Trimming left V 5 bases short and J 4 bases short, with 14 bases between. This CDR3 is CASSQGTVGYGYTF. The CDR3 DNA sequence: TGTGCCAGCAGTCAGGGTACCGTGGGCTATGGCTACACCTTC.

The V call is TRBV11-3, the J call TRBJ2-1; 9 positions agree with TRBD2. The CDR3 is 17 amino acids. With 6 bases clipped from V and 9 bases from J, the junction kept 18 bases outside the gene matches. Germline CDR1 and CDR2: SGHNT and YENEEA. CDR3 coding DNA: TGTGCCAGCAGTAAAAAGGGACTAGCCCCCCTATTTTGTGAGCAGTTCTTC. As protein: CASSKKGLAPLFCEQFF.

The chain combines TRBV29-1 with TRBJ1-1, with 7 bases lining up with TRBD1. Trimming removed 7 bases from V and 4 bases from J; junction bases left unmatched: 9. The CDR3 length is 13 residues. CDR1 SQVTM and CDR2 ANQGSEA come from the germline V gene. As DNA, the CDR3 is TGCAGCGCAAAGACAGGGAGTGGCACTGAAGCTTTCTTT. The encoded protein is CSAKTGSGTEAFF.

This clone was counted once. V and J are TRBV19 and TRBJ2-4; D not certain. This CDR3 has 14 amino acids. The germline V gene has CDR1 LNHDA and CDR2 SQIVND (reference sequence). V was pared by 3 bases and J by 8 bases, with 14 bases between. The CDR3 DNA reads as TGTGCCAGTAGTATCGGATTCAGCCCGGACATTCAGTACTTC. Translation: CASSIGFSPDIQYF.